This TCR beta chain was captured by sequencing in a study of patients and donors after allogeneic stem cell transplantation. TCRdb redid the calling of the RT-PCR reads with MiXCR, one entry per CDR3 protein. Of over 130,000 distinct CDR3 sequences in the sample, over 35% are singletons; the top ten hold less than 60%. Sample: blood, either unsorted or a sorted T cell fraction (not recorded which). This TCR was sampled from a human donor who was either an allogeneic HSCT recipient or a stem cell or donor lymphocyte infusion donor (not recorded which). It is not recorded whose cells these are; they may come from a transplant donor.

CDR3 in DNA: TGTGCCAGCAGTAACCCGACCGGCGGCTACACCTTC. It encodes CASSNPTGGYTF. The V and J genes are TRBV6-5 and TRBJ1-2, with D unclear. Trimming stripped 5 bases from V and 8 bases from J, with 12 bases between. The germline V gene encodes CDR1 MNHEY and CDR2 SVGAGI. This CDR3 is 12 amino acids long.